The clone carrying this T cell receptor (beta chain) was found many times. Its antigen is as yet unknown. V dropped 3 bases and J dropped 4 bases, with 13 bases sitting between them. The CDR3 has 15 amino acids. Germline CDR1 is KGHDR and CDR2 is SFDVKD. These data come from a study of T-cell reconstitution after alpha-beta-depleted transplantation in children. The study, taken as a whole, reports: Expanded clones from the graft, numbering several hundred, reportedly supplied alpha-beta T cells about two months after transplant. Among T cells one year after transplant, newly produced cells accounted for most counts and diversity. Surviving recipient T cells and thymic progenitors underlay high day-60 TCRbeta diversity in some patients.

Unique molecular identifiers featured in how the TCRbeta library was prepared. TCRdb passed the PCR reads through MiXCR, listing each CDR3 protein once. This table has fewer than 350,000 distinct CDR3 sequences, about 7.3% appearing once. Source: peripheral blood, taken 360 days after TCRalphabeta/CD19-depleted stem cell transplant. The receptor was isolated from a female patient aged 2 to 10 who had a stem cell transplant for Fanconi anemia, so the T cells may come from the graft donor. V gene TRBV24-1 combines with J gene TRBJ2-3; either TRBD1 or TRBD2 may supply D (6 bases each). The CDR3 loop reads CATSDRRGGADTQYF. CDR3 nucleotide sequence: TGTGCCACCAGTGATCGCAGGGGAGGAGCAGATACGCAGTATTTT.